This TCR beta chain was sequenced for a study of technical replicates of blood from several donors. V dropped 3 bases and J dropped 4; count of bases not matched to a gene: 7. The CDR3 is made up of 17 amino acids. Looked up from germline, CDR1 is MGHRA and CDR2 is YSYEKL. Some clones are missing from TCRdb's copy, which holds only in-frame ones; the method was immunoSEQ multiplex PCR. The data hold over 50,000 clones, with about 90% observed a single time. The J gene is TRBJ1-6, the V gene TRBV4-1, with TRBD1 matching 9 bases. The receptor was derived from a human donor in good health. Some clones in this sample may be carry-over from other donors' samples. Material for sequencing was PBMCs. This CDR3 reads CASSQWGQGPYNSPLHF. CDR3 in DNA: TGCGCCAGCAGCCAGTGGGGACAGGGCCCGTATAATTCACCCCTCCACTTT.